This T cell receptor (beta chain) is drawn from a study of shared clonotypes between healthy human individuals. Overall study context: The study used three CD4 naive, three CD4 memory, two CD8 naive and one CD8 memory plate per donor.

From CD4+ cells came CD45RA+ naive and CD45RA-negative memory subsets. The data were produced by immunoSEQ multiplex PCR, yet TCRdb's version contains in-frame clones alone and is incomplete. The sample lists 700,000 or so clones, approximately 75% seen once, with approximately 2% in the top ten. Notes on this clone: Its matching antigen is unknown.

The study, taken as a whole, reports: Non-shared clonotypes were found to have lower generation probabilities than the clonotypes that were shared by all four of the sorted-subset donors. Several donors held about 5% of naive CD4 clonotypes in common.

Source material: memory CD4+ T cells sorted from blood. Subset given: CD45RA-negative fraction. This clonotype was obtained from a woman between 25 and 40 years old in good health.

CDR3 bases: TGCGCCAGCAGCTTGTCCGGCCATCAGCCCCAGCATTTT. The encoded protein is CASSLSGHQPQHF. This chain joins TRBV5-1 and TRBJ1-5; D is unclear. The CDR3 has 13 residues. With 1 base removed from V and 5 bases from J, the gap between germline ends came to 7 bases. Germline V gene sequence: CDR1 SGHRS, CDR2 YFSETQ.